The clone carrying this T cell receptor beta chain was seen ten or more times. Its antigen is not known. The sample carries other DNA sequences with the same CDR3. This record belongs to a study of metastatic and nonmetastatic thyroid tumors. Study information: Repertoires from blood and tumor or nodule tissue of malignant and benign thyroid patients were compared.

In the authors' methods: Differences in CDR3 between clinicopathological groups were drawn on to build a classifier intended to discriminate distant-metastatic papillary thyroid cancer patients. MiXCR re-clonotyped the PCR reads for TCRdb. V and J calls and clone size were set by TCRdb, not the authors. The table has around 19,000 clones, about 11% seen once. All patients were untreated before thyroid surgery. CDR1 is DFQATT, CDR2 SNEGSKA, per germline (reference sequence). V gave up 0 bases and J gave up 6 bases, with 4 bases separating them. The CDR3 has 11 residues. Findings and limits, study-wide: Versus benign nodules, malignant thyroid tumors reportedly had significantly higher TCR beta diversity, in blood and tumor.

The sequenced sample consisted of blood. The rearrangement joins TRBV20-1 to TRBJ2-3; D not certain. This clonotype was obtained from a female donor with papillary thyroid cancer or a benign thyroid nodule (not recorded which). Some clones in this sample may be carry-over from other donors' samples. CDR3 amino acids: CSAREWDTQYF. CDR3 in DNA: TGCAGTGCTAGAGAGTGGGATACGCAGTATTTT.